This T cell receptor (beta chain) was observed in a study of blood T cells in healthy people across ages. General study results and limits: Fewer expanded clones and more diversity marked long-lived versus aged donors.

The trim removed 3 bases at V and 7 bases at J, leaving 12 bases unmatched. The CDR3 spans 16 residues. CDR1 is SGHNT and CDR2 is YYREEE in the germline V gene (reference sequence). The use of a sample-barcoded 5' primer and a J-beta primer mix characterized a second PCR of about 6 to 11 cycles. Every cDNA molecule bore a tag from a template-switch adaptor containing 12 random nucleotides. CDR3-containing paired-end reads numbering at least 2.5 million came from each sample. A single record per CDR3 protein comes from TCRdb applying MiXCR to the 5' RACE reads. The sample has roughly 640,000 distinct CDR3 sequences, about 30% seen once. Per individual sample, total RNA of at least 6 micrograms was extracted. On this clonotype itself: The target antigen is unknown.

The sequenced material came from blood. The sequence derives from a woman older than 75 in good health. The V gene is TRBV5-4, the J gene TRBJ2-7, with 11 bases identical to TRBD2. CDR3 DNA: TGTGCCAGCAGCTACAACGGACTAGCGGGCTTCAATGAGCAGTACTTC. Residues: CASSYNGLAGFNEQYF.